The clone carrying this T cell receptor (beta chain) was counted a few times. Its antigen is currently unknown. This CDR3 spans 17 amino acids. Losses at the gene ends were 3 bases for V and 0 bases for J; bases not matched to a gene: 6. Germline V lookup: CDR1 SGHTA, CDR2 FQGNSA. This record belongs to a study of response to subunit inactivated influenza vaccine. Study-level findings and limits: The authors proposed limited new T cell recruitment per seasonal influenza vaccination.

Each CDR3 protein gets one entry after TCRdb re-called the RT-PCR reads with MiXCR. The data hold fewer than 700,000 distinct CDR3 sequences, with 10% to 15% observed a single time. The chain employs TRBV7-2 and TRBJ2-7, with 12 bases lining up with TRBD2. The sequencing here drew on PBMCs from blood, taken roughly 46 days after vaccination. The TCR sequence derives from a man in his forties or fifties who received an inactivated influenza vaccine. The CDR3 region has the DNA TGTGCCAGCAGCTTCTCGACTAGCGGGAGCCCCTCCTACGAGCAGTACTTC. Its protein product is CASSFSTSGSPSYEQYF.